Here is one TCR beta chain with its context. Ten or more counts support this clonotype. Its antigen target is currently unknown. The sample holds no much larger clone one base away, and base qualities are not on file. This record belongs to a study of spatial heterogeneity in lung cancer (dated by TCRdb to the late 2010s). Notes on the research overall: Beta-chain transcripts were consistently detected in greater numbers than alpha-chain transcripts, which likely reflected higher beta-chain transcript abundance. In the raw uncorrected reads, each unique combination of TCR and UMI appeared more than ten times on average. In non-small cell lung cancer, the study quantitatively compared TCR alpha and beta repertoires across several tumor regions, matched nontumor lung, and blood. Nonsynonymous mutation counts, determined by whole-exome sequencing of tumor tissue, were related to features of the TCR repertoire. At surgery, hundreds of tumor regions, some 61 matched nontumor lung samples and 56 PBMC samples were TCR-sequenced for both alpha and beta chains.

The full study reports these points: Confirming at a functional level the hypothesis that regional TCRs recognize regional mutations was considered to require additional single-cell paired TCR alpha and beta sequencing. Ubiquitous expanded tumor TCRs were detected in blood more often at tumor resection than at routine follow-up.

The receptor library was made with 5' RACE. The run used a NextSeq 500. The TCR library protocol attached a unique molecular identifier to each TCR cDNA molecule to allow correction of PCR and sequencing errors. The study's own analysis went as follows. TCR identification, UMI-based error correction and CDR3 extraction were performed with Decombinator tools. Expanded TCRs were defined as those above a frequency of 2 per 1,000, corresponding to the top 1% of the tumor frequency distribution. Rényi diversity was computed with the R vegan package after subsampling each repertoire 100 times to 5,000 TCRs. CDR3 similarity networks were built from amino acid triplet string-kernel similarity, with CDR3s being connected when pairwise similarity was above 0.82. TCRdb ran its own pipeline on the public reads, namely fastp trimming at Q25 and MiXCR clone calling, and kept in-frame beta chains. Each record represents a unique CDR3 protein, reported with the most common genes and DNA among its rows. These V and J calls rely on TCRdb rather than the paper's analysis. The sample table lists about 48,000 distinct CDR3 sequences, roughly 5.2% of them with a count of one. The top ten constitute roughly 10% of the sample.

In light of the paper, this sample's time point label describes: sample taken at primary tumor resection. For TCR sequencing, whole RNA was extracted from tumor and nontumor lung tissue, or from cryopreserved PBMC samples, and no cell sorting was done. Samples were obtained from about 69 patients with early-stage, untreated non-small cell lung cancer from the lung TRACERx cohort. Only patients for whom sufficient RNA was available from at least two tumor regions were selected for TCR sequencing. The input for sequencing was PBMCs, taken at surgery. The receptor's source is a male donor with early-stage non-small cell lung cancer.

The nucleotide sequence reads TGTGCCAGCAGTTACCCAGGGAGTAACACCGGGGAGCTGTTTTTT. Its protein is CASSYPGSNTGELFF. The rearranged chain carries TRBV6-6 and TRBJ2-2; the D element could tentatively be TRBD1 or TRBD2, as 5 bases agree for each. Taken from the germline V gene (reference sequence), the CDR1 and CDR2 loops are MNHNY and SVGAGI. The V and J ends are trimmed by 2 bases and 2 bases, leaving 9 bases between them. Measured from the cysteine to the phenylalanine, the CDR3 is 15 residues long. Only the CDR3 DNA is retained, 45 bases long and in frame from the first base.